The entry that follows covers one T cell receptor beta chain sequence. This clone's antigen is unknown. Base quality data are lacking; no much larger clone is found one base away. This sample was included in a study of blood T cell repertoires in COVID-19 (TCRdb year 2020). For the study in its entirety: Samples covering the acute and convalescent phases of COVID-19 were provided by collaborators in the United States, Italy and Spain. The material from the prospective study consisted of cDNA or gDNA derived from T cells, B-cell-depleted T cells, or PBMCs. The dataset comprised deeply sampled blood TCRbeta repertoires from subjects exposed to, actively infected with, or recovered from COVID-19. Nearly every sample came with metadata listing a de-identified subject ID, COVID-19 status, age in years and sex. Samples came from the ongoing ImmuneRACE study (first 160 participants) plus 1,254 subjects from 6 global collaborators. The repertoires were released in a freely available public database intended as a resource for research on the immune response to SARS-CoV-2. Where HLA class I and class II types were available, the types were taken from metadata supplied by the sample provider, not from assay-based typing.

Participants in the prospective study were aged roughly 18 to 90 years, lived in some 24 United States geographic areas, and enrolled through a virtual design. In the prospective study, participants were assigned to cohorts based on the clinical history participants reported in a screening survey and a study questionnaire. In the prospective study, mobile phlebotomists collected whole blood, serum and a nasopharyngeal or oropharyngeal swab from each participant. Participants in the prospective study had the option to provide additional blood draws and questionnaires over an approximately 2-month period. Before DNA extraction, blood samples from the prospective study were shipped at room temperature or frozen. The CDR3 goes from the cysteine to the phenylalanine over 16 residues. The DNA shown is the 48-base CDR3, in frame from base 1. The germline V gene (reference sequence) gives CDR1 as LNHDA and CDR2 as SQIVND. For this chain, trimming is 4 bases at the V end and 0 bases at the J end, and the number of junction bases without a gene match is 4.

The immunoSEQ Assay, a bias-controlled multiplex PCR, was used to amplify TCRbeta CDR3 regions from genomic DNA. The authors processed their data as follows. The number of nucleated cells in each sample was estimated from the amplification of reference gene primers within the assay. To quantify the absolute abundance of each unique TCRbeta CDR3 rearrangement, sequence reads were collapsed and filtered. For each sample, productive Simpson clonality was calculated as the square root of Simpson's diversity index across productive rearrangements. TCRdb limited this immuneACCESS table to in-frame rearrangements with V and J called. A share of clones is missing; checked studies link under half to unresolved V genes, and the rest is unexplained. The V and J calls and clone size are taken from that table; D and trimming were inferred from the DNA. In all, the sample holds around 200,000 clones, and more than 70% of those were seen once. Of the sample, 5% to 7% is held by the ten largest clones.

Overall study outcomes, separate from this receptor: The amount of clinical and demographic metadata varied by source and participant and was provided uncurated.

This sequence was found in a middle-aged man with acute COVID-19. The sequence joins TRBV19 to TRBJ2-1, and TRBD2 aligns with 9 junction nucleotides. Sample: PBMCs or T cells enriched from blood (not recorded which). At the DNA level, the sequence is TGTGCCAGTAGTACTAGCGGGGCTAGCTCCTACAATGAGCAGTTCTTC. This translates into CASSTSGASSYNEQFF. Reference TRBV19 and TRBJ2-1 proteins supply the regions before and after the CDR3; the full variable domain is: DGGITQSPKYLFRKEGQNVTLSCEQNLNHDAMYWYRQDPGQGLRLIYYSQIVNDFQKGDIAEGYSVSREKKESFPLTVTSAQKNPTAFYLCASSTSGASSYNEQFFGPGTRLTVL.